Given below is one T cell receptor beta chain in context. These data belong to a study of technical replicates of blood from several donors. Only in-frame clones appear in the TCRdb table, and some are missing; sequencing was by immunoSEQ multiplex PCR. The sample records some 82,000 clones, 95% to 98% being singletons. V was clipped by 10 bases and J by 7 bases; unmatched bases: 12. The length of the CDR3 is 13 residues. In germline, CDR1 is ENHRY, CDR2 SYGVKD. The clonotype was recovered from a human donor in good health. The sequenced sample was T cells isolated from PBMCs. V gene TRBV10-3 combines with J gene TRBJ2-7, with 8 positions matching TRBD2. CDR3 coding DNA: TGTGCCACCTTAGCGGGACGCTCTGGGGAGCAGTACTTC. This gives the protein CATLAGRSGEQYF.